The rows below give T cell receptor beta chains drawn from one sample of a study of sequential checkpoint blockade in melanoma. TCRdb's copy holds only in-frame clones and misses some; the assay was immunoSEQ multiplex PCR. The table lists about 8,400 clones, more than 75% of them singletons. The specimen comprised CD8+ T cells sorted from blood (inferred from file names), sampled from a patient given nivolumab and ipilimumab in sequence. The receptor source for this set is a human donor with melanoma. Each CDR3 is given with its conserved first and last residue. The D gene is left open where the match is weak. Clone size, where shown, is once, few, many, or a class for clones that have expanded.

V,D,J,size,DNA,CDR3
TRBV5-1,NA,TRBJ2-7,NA,TGCGCCAGCAGCCAGGTTTACGGGACTCTCAGCGAGCAGTACTTC,CASSQVYGTLSEQYF
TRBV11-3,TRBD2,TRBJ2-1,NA,TGTGCCAGCAGCTTAAGACTAGCGGGAGCGATCAATGAGCAGTTCTTC,CASSLRLAGAINEQFF
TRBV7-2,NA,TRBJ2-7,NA,TGTGCCAGCAGCTTAGCCCCTAACTACGAGCAGTACTTC,CASSLAPNYEQYF
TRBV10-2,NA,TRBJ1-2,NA,TGCGCCAGCAGTGAGAGTGTCCTACAGGCGAACTATGGCTACACCTTC,CASSESVLQANYGYTF
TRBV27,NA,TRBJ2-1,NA,TGTGCCAGCAGTGCCTATCCACGATCGACAGAGCAGTTCTTC,CASSAYPRSTEQFF
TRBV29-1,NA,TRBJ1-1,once,TGCAGCGTTGCGGGGGGGCGCATGAACACTGAAGCTTTCTTT,CSVAGGRMNTEAFF
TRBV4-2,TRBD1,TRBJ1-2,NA,TGTGCCAGCAGCCCGGGACAGGGGGTAAACTATGGCTACACCTTC,CASSPGQGVNYGYTF
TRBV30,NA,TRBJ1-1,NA,TGTGCCTGGAGTGAGAACCAGGGCACTGAAGCTTTCTTT,CAWSENQGTEAFF
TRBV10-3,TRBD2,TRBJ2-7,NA,TGTGCCATCTCACTAGCGGGATCCTACGAGCAGTACTTC,CAISLAGSYEQYF
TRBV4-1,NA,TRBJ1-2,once,TGCGCCAGCAGCCTGCCAGGGGTTCTTGGCTACACCTTC,CASSLPGVLGYTF
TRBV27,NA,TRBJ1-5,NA,TGTGCCAGCAGTCGATACCGGGACAACCGAGGGTCCCAGCATTTT,CASSRYRDNRGSQHF
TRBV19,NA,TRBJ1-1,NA,TGTGCCAGTAGTACTCGACAGGATGTGGCTACTGAAGCTTTCTTT,CASSTRQDVATEAFF
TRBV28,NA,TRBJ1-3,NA,TGTGCCAGCAGTTTACAGACAGGCCTCTCTCTTGGGGACACCATATATTTT,CASSLQTGLSLGDTIYF
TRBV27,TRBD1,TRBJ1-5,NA,TGTGCCAGCAGCACACAGGGGAATCGGCCCCAGCATTTT,CASSTQGNRPQHF
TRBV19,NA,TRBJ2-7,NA,TGTGCCAGTAGTATAGGTCGGGGGACAGCAGTCTACGAGCAGTACTTC,CASSIGRGTAVYEQYF
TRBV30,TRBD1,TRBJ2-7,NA,TGTGCCTGGAGTGTAGGCCCAGGGGGCGACGAGCAGTACTTC,CAWSVGPGGDEQYF
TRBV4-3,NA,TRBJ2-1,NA,TGCGCCAGCAGCCAAGTCAGTAGCCCGTACAATGAGCAGTTCTTC,CASSQVSSPYNEQFF
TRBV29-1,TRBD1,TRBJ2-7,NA,TGCAGCGTGGGGACAGGGGCTGGCGAGCAGTACTTC,CSVGTGAGEQYF
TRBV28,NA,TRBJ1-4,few,TGTGCCAGCACTGTGGGCGGGGGCACTAATGAAAAACTGTTTTTT,CASTVGGGTNEKLFF
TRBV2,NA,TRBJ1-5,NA,TGTGCCAGCAGTGAAGAAGAACAGGGTTACAATCAGCCCCAGCATTTT,CASSEEEQGYNQPQHF
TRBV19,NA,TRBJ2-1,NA,TGTGCCAGTAGGGGGAGATACAATGAGCAGTTCTTC,CASRGRYNEQFF
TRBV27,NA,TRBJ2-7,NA,TGTGCCAGCAGTGCCGGGGGCGAGCAGTACTTC,CASSAGGEQYF
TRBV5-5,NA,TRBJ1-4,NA,TGTGCCAGCACCCCGGAGGGGTACAGCGAAAAACTGTTTTTT,CASTPEGYSEKLFF
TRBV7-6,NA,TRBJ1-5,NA,TGTGCCAGCAGCCCTTCCGTGGGGGCCAATCAGCCCCAGCATTTT,CASSPSVGANQPQHF
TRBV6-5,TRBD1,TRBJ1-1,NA,TGTGCCAGCAGTTACCGACAGGGGCTGAACACTGAAGCTTTCTTT,CASSYRQGLNTEAFF
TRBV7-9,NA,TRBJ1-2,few,TGTGCCAGCAGCTTAGTGGGGGCCCAAACGAACTATGGCTACACCTTC,CASSLVGAQTNYGYTF
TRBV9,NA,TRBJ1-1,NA,TGTGCCAGCAGCGTGAGGACAGAGAACACTGAAGCTTTCTTT,CASSVRTENTEAFF
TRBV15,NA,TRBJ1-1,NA,TGTGCCACCACCGTGTTACAGGCGAACACTGAAGCTTTCTTT,CATTVLQANTEAFF
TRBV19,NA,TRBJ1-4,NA,TGTGCCAGTAGTATCGGGTACGGCTCTAATGAAAAACTGTTTTTT,CASSIGYGSNEKLFF
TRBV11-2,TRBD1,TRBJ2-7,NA,TGTGCCAGCAGCAATACCGGGACAGCAGAATACGAGCAGTACTTC,CASSNTGTAEYEQYF
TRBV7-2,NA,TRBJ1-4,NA,TGTGCCAGCAGCTTATACGGTAATGAAAAACTGTTTTTT,CASSLYGNEKLFF
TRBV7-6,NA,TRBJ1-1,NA,TGTGCCAGCAGTCCAACAGGGAACACTGAAGCTTTCTTT,CASSPTGNTEAFF
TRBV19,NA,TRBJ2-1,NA,TGTGCCAGTAGTATCCTGGACAGCACCTACAATGAGCAGTTCTTC,CASSILDSTYNEQFF
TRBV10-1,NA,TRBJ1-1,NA,TGCGCCAGCAGTGTGGGAGCTAACACTGAAGCTTTCTTT,CASSVGANTEAFF
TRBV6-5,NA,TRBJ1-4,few,TGTGCCAGCAGGGGTCTCAGGGGATCGGCTGAAAAACTGTTTTTT,CASRGLRGSAEKLFF
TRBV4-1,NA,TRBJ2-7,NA,TGCGCCAGCAGCCGGGGCGAGGAGCAGTACTTC,CASSRGEEQYF
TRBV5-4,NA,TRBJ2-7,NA,TGTGCCAGCAGCTTGACAGGTCGCTCCCTCGAGCAGTACTTC,CASSLTGRSLEQYF
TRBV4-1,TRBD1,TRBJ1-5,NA,TGCGCCAGCAGCCAGACAGGGATAGATGATCAGCCCCAGCATTTT,CASSQTGIDDQPQHF
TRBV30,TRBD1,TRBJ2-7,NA,TGTGCCTGGAGGAGGACAGGGGTAATCTACGAGCAGTACTTC,CAWRRTGVIYEQYF
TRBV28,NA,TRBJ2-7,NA,TGTGCCAGCAGTTTCCAGGGAAGGTACGAGCAGTACTTC,CASSFQGRYEQYF
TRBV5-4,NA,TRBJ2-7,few,TGTGCCAGCAGCTTTGGACAGAGCTCCTACGAGCAGTACTTC,CASSFGQSSYEQYF
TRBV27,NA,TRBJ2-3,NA,TGTGCCAGCAGGGCAGGTGATCGTCGCACAGATACGCAGTATTTT,CASRAGDRRTDTQYF
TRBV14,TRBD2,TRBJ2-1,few,TGTGCCAGCAGCCAAGCCAGCGGGAGAATCGACAATGAGCAGTTCTTC,CASSQASGRIDNEQFF
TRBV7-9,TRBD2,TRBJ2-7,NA,TGTGCCAGCAGCCGAATAGCGGGAAGCTCCTACGAGCAGTACTTC,CASSRIAGSSYEQYF
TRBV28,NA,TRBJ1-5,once,TGTGCCAGCAGTTCCTCAAGGAGGGTCGATCAGCCCCAGCATTTT,CASSSSRRVDQPQHF
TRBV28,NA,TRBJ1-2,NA,TGTGCCAGCAGTTGGTACCGGGAGGGCTATGGCTACACCTTC,CASSWYREGYGYTF
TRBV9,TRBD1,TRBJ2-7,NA,TGTGCCAGCAGCGGATGGGACAGAACCTACGAGCAGTACTTC,CASSGWDRTYEQYF
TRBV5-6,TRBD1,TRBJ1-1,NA,TGTGCCAGCAGCCTTGGGACAGGGAATGAAGCTTTCTTT,CASSLGTGNEAFF
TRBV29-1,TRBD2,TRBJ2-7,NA,TGCAGCGTTGATCCATCGGGACTAGCGGGTGAGCAGTACTTC,CSVDPSGLAGEQYF
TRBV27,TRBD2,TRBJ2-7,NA,TGTGCCAGCAGTTATGGGACTAACTACGAGCAGTACTTC,CASSYGTNYEQYF
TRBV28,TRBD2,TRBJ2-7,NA,TGTGCCAGCAGTTTGACTAGCGGGAGCTCGGAGCAGTACTTC,CASSLTSGSSEQYF
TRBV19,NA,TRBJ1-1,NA,TGTGCCAGTAGTATATCAGCAGGGAACACTGAAGCTTTCTTT,CASSISAGNTEAFF
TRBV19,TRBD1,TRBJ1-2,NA,TGTGCCAGTAGTATAACGGGACAGGGGGCCTATGGCTACACCTTC,CASSITGQGAYGYTF
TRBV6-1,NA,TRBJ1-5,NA,TGTGCCAGCAGTGATAGAGCGACGTTCAATCAGCCCCAGCATTTT,CASSDRATFNQPQHF
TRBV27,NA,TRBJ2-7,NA,TGTGCCAGCAGTTTGGTTGGGGGCCGGGCCTACGAGCAGTACTTC,CASSLVGGRAYEQYF
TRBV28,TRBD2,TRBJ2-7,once,TGTGCCAGCAGTTTCTCCAGCGGGAGGAAGTTCCACGAGCAGTACTTC,CASSFSSGRKFHEQYF
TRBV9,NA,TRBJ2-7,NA,TGTGCCAGCAGCGTAGATCCTAGCCGATCCTACGAGCAGTACTTC,CASSVDPSRSYEQYF
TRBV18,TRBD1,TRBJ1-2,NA,TGTGCCAGCTCAGCGGACAGGGTAAACCTCTTC,CASSADRVNLF
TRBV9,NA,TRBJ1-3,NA,TGTGCCAGCAGCGTAGGCGGGGGATCCGGAAACACCATATATTTT,CASSVGGGSGNTIYF